The 22 T cell receptor beta chains listed next were all sequenced from one sample in a study of control samples from healthy donors and cancer patients. Data came from immunoSEQ multiplex PCR; TCRdb stores just in-frame clones and leaves some out. Here the sample spans 90,000 to 150,000 clones, around 89% being singletons. The sequenced sample consisted of blood. The receptor source for this set is a man in his forties or fifties in good health.

V is TRBV5-6 and J is TRBJ1-5; 8 bases match TRBD1. CDR3 size: 15 residues. Germline lookup yields CDR1 SGHDT and CDR2 YYEEEE. The J segment lost 3 bases and the V segment lost 4 bases, leaving 6 bases of the junction unmatched. CDR3 nucleotide sequence: TGTGCCAGCAGCCTCCAGGGGGCCAACAATCAGCCCCAGCATTTT. It translates to CASSLQGANNQPQHF. Combining the CDR3 with reference TRBV5-6 and TRBJ1-5 gives the whole variable domain DAGVTQSPTHLIKTRGQQVTLRCSPKSGHDTVSWYQQALGQGPQFIFQYYEEEERQRGNFPDRFSGHQFPNYSSELNVNALLLGDSALYLCASSLQGANNQPQHFGDGTRLSIL.

The rearrangement uses TRBV3-1 (or the pseudogene TRBV3-2) and TRBJ2-7; TRBD1 matches 7 bases. This CDR3 contains 13 residues. CDR1 is LGHDT, CDR2 YNNKEL, per germline (reference sequence). With V trimmed by 6 bases and J by 1 base, 3 bases remained unmatched. CDR3 protein: CASRRGPSYEQYF. The CDR3 coding sequence is TGTGCCAGCAGGAGGGGGCCTTCCTACGAGCAGTACTTC.

The V and J genes are TRBV25-1 and TRBJ1-5; a weak D match, TRBD1 (6 bases). The V end lost 4 bases, the J end lost 5 bases, and 12 bases lay between the germline ends. The CDR3 has 14 residues. In germline, CDR1 is MGHDK, CDR2 SYGVNS. CDR3 bases: TGTGCCAGCAGTGGAGACAGGTCCTATCAGCCCCAGCATTTT. It specifies CASSGDRSYQPQHF.

The V gene is TRBV19, the J gene TRBJ1-2; D uncertain. The germline V gene has CDR1 LNHDA and CDR2 SQIVND (reference sequence). V gave up 5 bases and J gave up 2 bases, with 9 bases separating them. The CDR3 runs 13 residues. The DNA for the CDR3 is TGTGCCAGTAGTCCAGTGGGGAACTATGGCTACACCTTC. Its protein product is CASSPVGNYGYTF.

V gene TRBV24-1 combines with J gene TRBJ2-7, with D unresolved. The CDR3 is 12 amino acids. CDR1 and CDR2 (germline): KGHDR, SFDVKD. V lost 9 bases and J 6 bases, leaving 14 bases between the germline ends. The CDR3, as DNA: TGTGCCACCCTCCTAATGGTTCCCGAGCAGTACTTC. It specifies CATLLMVPEQYF.

The chain combines TRBV5-5 with TRBJ1-5; the match to TRBD1 covers 9 bases. The junction had 7 bases not matched to a gene; V was cut back by 4 bases and J by 2 bases. Germline CDR1 reads SGHKS; CDR2 reads YYEKEE (reference sequence). CDR3 length equals 16 residues. In DNA, the CDR3 is TGTGCCAGCAGCACAACAGGGGGCGGCGGCAATCAGCCCCAGCATTTT. It is translated as CASSTTGGGGNQPQHF.

CDR3 amino acids: CASDRTGRSQPQHF. CDR3 coding DNA: TGTGCCTCCGATCGGACAGGGAGAAGCCAGCCCCAGCATTTT. This chain connects TRBV6-5 to TRBJ1-5; 8 bases are shared with TRBD1. Germline CDR1 is MNHEY and CDR2 is SVGAGI. Losses at the gene ends were 11 bases for V and 7 bases for J; bases not matched to a gene: 13. CDR3 length equals 14 residues.

The J gene is TRBJ1-6, the V gene TRBV2; a possible D gene is TRBD1 (5 bases). Looked up from germline, CDR1 is SNHLY and CDR2 is FYNNEI. The CDR3 is 13 amino acids. The V end lost 6 bases, the J end lost 8 bases, and 11 bases lay between the germline ends. For the CDR3, the DNA is TGTGCCAGCAGGGAACAAGGGGATTCACCCCTCCACTTT. Translation gives CASREQGDSPLHF.

The J gene is TRBJ1-1, the V gene TRBV9; 7 bases map to TRBD1. The J segment lost 3 bases and the V segment lost 0 bases, leaving 5 bases of the junction unmatched. This CDR3 is 15 amino acids long. Germline CDR1 is SGDLS and CDR2 is YYNGEE. CDR3 protein: CASSVVGQGDTEAFF. The CDR3 nucleotides read TGTGCCAGCAGCGTAGTGGGTCAGGGGGACACTGAAGCTTTCTTT.

The chain uses TRBV25-1 and TRBJ2-3; weak D call: TRBD2 (5 bases). The CDR3 extends over 15 amino acids. The germline CDR1 and CDR2 sequences are MGHDK and SYGVNS. Trimming cost V 6 bases and J 2 bases, with 15 bases left between them. CDR3 in amino acids: CASSLAGPDTDTQYF. In nucleotides, the CDR3 is TGTGCCAGCAGCCTAGCCGGTCCGGACACAGATACGCAGTATTTT.

This chain links TRBV3-1 (or the pseudogene TRBV3-2) with TRBJ2-1, with TRBD2 matching over 8 bases. Germline CDR1 is LGHDT and CDR2 is YNNKEL (reference sequence). V lost 0 bases, J lost 10 bases, and 14 bases stayed unmatched. This CDR3 comprises 17 residues. DNA for the CDR3: TGTGCCAGCAGCCAAGAAGGAAGGACTAGCACCTACTCGGAGCAGTTCTTC. Its translation is CASSQEGRTSTYSEQFF.

With respect to this clone: The sample has other DNA sequences that encode this CDR3 too. CDR3 in DNA: TGTGCCAGCAGCGTAGGGGGGAGTGGGACTGAAGCTTTCTTT. This encodes CASSVGGSGTEAFF. This sequence joins TRBV9 and TRBJ1-1; maybe TRBD1 (5 bases). The germline V and J ends were trimmed by 0 bases and 5 bases, with 11 bases remaining between them. Germline V gives CDR1 SGDLS, CDR2 YYNGEE. The length of the CDR3 is 14 residues.

The chain has TRBV6-6 and TRBJ2-3; D is ambiguous. V lost 0 bases and J 4 bases, leaving 8 bases between the germline ends. Germline-derived CDR1 and CDR2 are MNHNY and SVGAGI (reference sequence). The CDR3 contains 14 residues. DNA of the CDR3: TGTGCCAGCAGTTACTCCCCCACCCCAGATACGCAGTATTTT. This gives the protein CASSYSPTPDTQYF.

V is TRBV29-1 and J is TRBJ1-1; D unclear. CDR1 SQVTM and CDR2 ANQGSEA come from the germline V gene. The CDR3 has 10 residues. With 6 bases removed from V and 11 bases from J, the gap between germline ends came to 13 bases. CDR3 nucleotide sequence: TGCAGCGTCGAAAGGACCGGGGCTTTCTTT. Protein product: CSVERTGAFF.

The table lists this clone with a few counts. The CDR3 loop is CASSYSQGRSLEKLFF. The CDR3 nucleotides are TGTGCCAGCAGTTACAGCCAGGGGAGGAGCCTTGAAAAACTGTTTTTT. The chain combines TRBV6-6 with TRBJ1-4; D possibly corresponds to TRBD1 (6 bases). Looked up from germline, CDR1 is MNHNY and CDR2 is SVGAGI (reference sequence). This CDR3 spans 16 amino acids. Trimming removed 2 bases at V and 7 bases at J, with 17 bases between.

This chain links TRBV7-2 with TRBJ1-2; D may be TRBD1 (5 bases). Looked up from germline, CDR1 is SGHTA and CDR2 is FQGNSA. The V end was cut by 3 bases, the J end by 0 bases, with 17 bases between. The CDR3 contains 17 residues. The CDR3 region has the DNA TGTGCCAGCAGCTTGATGACAGAGGTAAACCCTAACTATGGCTACACCTTC. It encodes CASSLMTEVNPNYGYTF.

The chain carries TRBV6-5 and TRBJ1-6; 7 bases map to TRBD1. CDR1 and CDR2 from the germline V gene are MNHEY and SVGAGI. The CDR3 covers 16 residues. V was clipped by 2 bases and J by 7 bases; unmatched bases: 8. The CDR3 reads CASSYTAGTANSPLHF. The CDR3 DNA sequence: TGTGCCAGCAGTTACACGGCCGGGACAGCGAATTCACCCCTCCACTTT.

The chain is built from TRBV9 and TRBJ1-1; D is perhaps TRBD1 (6 bases). This CDR3 is built from 15 residues. Trimming cost V 3 bases and J 1 base, with 13 bases left between them. Germline V gene data show CDR1 as SGDLS and CDR2 as YYNGEE. The CDR3 here is CASSDPRGANTEAFF. The CDR3 DNA sequence: TGTGCCAGCAGCGACCCCAGGGGCGCGAACACTGAAGCTTTCTTT.

V is TRBV12-3 or TRBV12-4 and J is TRBJ1-2; 7 nucleotides align to TRBD1. This CDR3 region has 13 residues. The V gene end was trimmed by 8 bases and the J gene end by 8 bases; junction bases not matched to a gene: 11. CDR3 sequence reads: CASRTGRDWGYTF. The CDR3 region has the DNA TGTGCCAGCCGGACAGGCCGGGACTGGGGCTACACCTTC.

This clone was observed a single time. The chain combines TRBV10-3 with TRBJ1-3; 7 bases map to TRBD1. The CDR3 has 15 amino acids. Germline lookup yields CDR1 ENHRY and CDR2 SYGVKD. With V trimmed by 3 bases and J by 1 base, 3 bases remained unmatched. CDR3 sequence reads: CAISDPRGSGNTIYF. For the CDR3, the DNA is TGTGCCATCAGTGACCCCAGGGGGTCTGGAAACACCATATATTTT.

This chain joins TRBV7-3 and TRBJ2-2; TRBD2 matches 13 bases. Per the germline V gene, CDR1 is SGHTA and CDR2 is FQGTGA. Unmatched junction bases numbered 4, after V lost 2 bases and J lost 7 bases. The CDR3 is 16 residues long. CDR3 sequence reads: CASSLGLAGAYGELFF. In nucleotides, the CDR3 is TGTGCCAGCAGCTTAGGACTAGCGGGGGCCTACGGGGAGCTGTTTTTT.

V and J are TRBV5-1 and TRBJ1-3; D perhaps matches TRBD1 (5 bases). The CDR3 covers 16 residues. From germline, CDR1 is SGHRS and CDR2 YFSETQ. With 4 bases removed from V and 0 bases from J, the gap between germline ends came to 14 bases. CDR3 in amino acids: CASSPLDILSGNTIYF. The CDR3 DNA reads TGCGCCAGCAGCCCCCTGGACATACTCTCTGGAAACACCATATATTTT.